Detailed here is one T cell receptor beta chain. TCRdb's table, derived via immunoSEQ multiplex PCR, lists solely in-frame clones and lacks some. Counted here are some 360,000 clones, 73% occurring once; the ten biggest clones make up roughly 10%. This entry comes from a study of shared clonotypes between healthy human individuals. Germline CDR1 MGHDK, CDR2 SYGVNS. Trimming cost V 6 bases and J 4 bases, with 10 bases left between them. The CDR3 spans 12 residues. This clonotype was sampled from a man aged 30 to 45 in good health. The chain has TRBV25-1 and TRBJ2-7, with unresolved D. Sequencing used memory CD4+ T cells sorted from blood. Subset noted: CD45RA-negative fraction. CDR3 sequence (DNA): TGTGCCAGCAGCGAGAACATGTACGAGCAGTACTTC. Its protein is CASSENMYEQYF.